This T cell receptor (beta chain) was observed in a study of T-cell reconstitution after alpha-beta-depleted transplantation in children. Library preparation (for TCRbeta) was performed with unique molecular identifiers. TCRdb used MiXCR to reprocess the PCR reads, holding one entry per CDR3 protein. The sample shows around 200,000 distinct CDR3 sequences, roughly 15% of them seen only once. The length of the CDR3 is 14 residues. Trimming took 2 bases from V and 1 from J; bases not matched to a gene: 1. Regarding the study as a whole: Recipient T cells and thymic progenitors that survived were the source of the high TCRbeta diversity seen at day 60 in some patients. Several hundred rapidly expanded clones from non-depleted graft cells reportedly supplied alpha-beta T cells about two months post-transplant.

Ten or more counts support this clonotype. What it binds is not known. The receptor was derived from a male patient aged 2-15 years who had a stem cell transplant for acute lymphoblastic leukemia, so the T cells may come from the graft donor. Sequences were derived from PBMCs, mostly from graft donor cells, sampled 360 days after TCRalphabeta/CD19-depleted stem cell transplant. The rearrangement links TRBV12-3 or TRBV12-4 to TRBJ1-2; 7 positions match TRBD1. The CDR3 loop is CASSLNRGNYGYTF. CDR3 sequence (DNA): TGTGCCAGCAGTTTAAACAGGGGTAACTATGGCTACACCTTC.